This T cell receptor (beta chain) was sequenced for a study of cytomegalovirus exposure and HLA in healthy donors. Study-level findings and limits: Earlier analysis yielded a pattern in which most TCR beta V segments were productive about 90% or about 30% of the time.

While unrecorded immune exposures were likely, the donors were nominally healthy when sampled. This clone appeared once. What it binds is not known. PCR involved 60 Vbeta and 13 Jbeta primers. Sequencing used immunoSEQ multiplex PCR; TCRdb keeps in-frame clones, though not all of them. The profile shows 90,000 or so clones, just under 70% of them singletons. Germline CDR1 is MGHRA and CDR2 is YSYEKL. Losses at the gene ends were 1 base for V and 5 bases for J; bases not matched to a gene: 7. The CDR3 extends over 16 amino acids. The chain is built from TRBV4-1 and TRBJ1-1, with 10 nucleotides matching TRBD1. Sequenced input: PBMCs. The TCR comes from a man aged 50 to 60 in good health and CMV-seronegative. The CDR3 coding sequence is TGCGCCAGCAGCCAAGTGGGGCGGACAGGGGGGACTGAAGCTTTCTTT. Translation gives CASSQVGRTGGTEAFF.